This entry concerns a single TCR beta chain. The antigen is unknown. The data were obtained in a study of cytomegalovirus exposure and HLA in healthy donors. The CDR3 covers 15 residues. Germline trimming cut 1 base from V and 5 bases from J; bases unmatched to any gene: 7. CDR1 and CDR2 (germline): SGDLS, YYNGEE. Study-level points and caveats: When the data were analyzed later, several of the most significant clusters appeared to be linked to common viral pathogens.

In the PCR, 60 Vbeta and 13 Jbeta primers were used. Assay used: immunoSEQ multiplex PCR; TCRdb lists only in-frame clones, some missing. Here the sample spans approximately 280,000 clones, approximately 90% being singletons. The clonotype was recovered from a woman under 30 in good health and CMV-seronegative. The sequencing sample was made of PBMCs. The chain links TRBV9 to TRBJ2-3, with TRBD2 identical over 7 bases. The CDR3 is CASSVTTGEGDTQYF. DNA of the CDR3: TGTGCCAGCAGCGTAACTACGGGGGAGGGAGATACGCAGTATTTT.